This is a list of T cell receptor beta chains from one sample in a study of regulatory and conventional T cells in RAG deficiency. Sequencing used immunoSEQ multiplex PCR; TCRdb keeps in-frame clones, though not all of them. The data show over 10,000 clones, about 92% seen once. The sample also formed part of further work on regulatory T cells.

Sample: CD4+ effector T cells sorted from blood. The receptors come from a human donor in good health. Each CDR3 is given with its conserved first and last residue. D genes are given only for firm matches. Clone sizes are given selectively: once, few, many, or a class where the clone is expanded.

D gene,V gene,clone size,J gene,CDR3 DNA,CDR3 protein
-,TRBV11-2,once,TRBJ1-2,TGTGCCAGCAGCCCATTCAGCGGACGGTTTGAAGGCTACACCTTC,CASSPFSGRFEGYTF
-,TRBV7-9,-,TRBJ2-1,TGTGCCAGCAGCTCCATTGGGGATGAGCAGTTCTTC,CASSSIGDEQFF
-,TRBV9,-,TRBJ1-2,TGTGCCAGCAGCGTAGGGTTCGCGGCGGGGGGCTACACCTTC,CASSVGFAAGGYTF
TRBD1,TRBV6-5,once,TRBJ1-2,TGTGCCAGCAGTTACGGGGGACAGCCTACTAACTATGGCTACACCTTC,CASSYGGQPTNYGYTF
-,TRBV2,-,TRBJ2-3,TGTGCCAGCTGTAGGGGAGTGGGAGATACGCAGTATTTT,CASCRGVGDTQYF
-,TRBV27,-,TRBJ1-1,TGTGCCAGCAGTTTTCGTTTGGCAGGGCCCATGAACACTGAAGCTTTCTTT,CASSFRLAGPMNTEAFF
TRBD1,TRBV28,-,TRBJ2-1,TGTGCCAGCAGCAGAACAGGGGCCTACAATGAGCAGTTCTTC,CASSRTGAYNEQFF
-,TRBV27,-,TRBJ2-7,TGTGCCAGCAGTTTTGAAGCTCCCACCAACTACGAGCAGTACTTC,CASSFEAPTNYEQYF
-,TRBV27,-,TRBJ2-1,TGTGCCAGCAGTTTAGGGTTGGGCCTTCTGAATGAGCAGTTCTTC,CASSLGLGLLNEQFF
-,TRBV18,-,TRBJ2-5,TGTGCCAGCTCACCACGAGGGGGGCGAGAGACCCAGTACTTC,CASSPRGGRETQYF
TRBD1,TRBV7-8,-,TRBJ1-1,TGTGCCAGCAGCAAGACAGGGGCAATGAACACTGAAGCTTTCTTT,CASSKTGAMNTEAFF
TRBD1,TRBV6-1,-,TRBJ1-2,TGTGCCGCCCTATTCGACAGGGCTGGCTATGGCTACACCTTC,CAALFDRAGYGYTF
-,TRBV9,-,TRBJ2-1,TGTGCCAGCAGCGTAGAGGGCCTCTCCTACAATGAGCAGTTCTTC,CASSVEGLSYNEQFF
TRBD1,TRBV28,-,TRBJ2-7,TGTGCCAGCAGTCCTCGGACAGGTACCTACGAGCAGTACTTC,CASSPRTGTYEQYF
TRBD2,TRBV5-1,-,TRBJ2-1,TGCGCCAGCAGCTCGGGACTAGCGGAGCCTAGGGGGGGGGAGCAGTTCTTC,CASSSGLAEPRGGEQFF
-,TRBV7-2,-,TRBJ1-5,TGTGCCAGTAAAGGACAGCCTAATCAGCCCCAGCATTTT,CASKGQPNQPQHF